This T cell receptor beta chain was documented in a study of T cells in narcolepsy. Study summary: Healthy controls were enrolled alongside patients with narcolepsy type 1 or type 2.

Measured with immunoSEQ multiplex PCR; TCRdb has only the in-frame clones, and not every one. The sample records tens of thousands of clones, about 91% being singletons. Study-wide findings and caveats: Autoreactive clone sequences were missing from some blood memory CD4+ repertoires. Autoreactive clonotypes reportedly recurred in blood of same and different patients, not controls. HCRT-specific and TRIB2-specific autoreactive clonotypes appeared among same-patient CSF and blood CD4+ clonotypes.

Per the germline V gene, CDR1 is MNHNY and CDR2 is SVGAGI (reference sequence). The CDR3 is 14 amino acids. The ends were cut back, 7 bases at V and 7 bases at J, with 17 bases in the middle. Comment on this clone: Its antigen is as yet unknown.

V gene TRBV6-6 combines with J gene TRBJ1-5; D remains unclear. The sample consisted of CD45RA- memory CD4+ T cells from PBMCs. This TCR derives from a human donor with narcolepsy. CDR3: CASTGGPARQPQHF. The CDR3 DNA sequence: TGTGCCAGCACCGGTGGACCCGCTAGGCAGCCCCAGCATTTT.